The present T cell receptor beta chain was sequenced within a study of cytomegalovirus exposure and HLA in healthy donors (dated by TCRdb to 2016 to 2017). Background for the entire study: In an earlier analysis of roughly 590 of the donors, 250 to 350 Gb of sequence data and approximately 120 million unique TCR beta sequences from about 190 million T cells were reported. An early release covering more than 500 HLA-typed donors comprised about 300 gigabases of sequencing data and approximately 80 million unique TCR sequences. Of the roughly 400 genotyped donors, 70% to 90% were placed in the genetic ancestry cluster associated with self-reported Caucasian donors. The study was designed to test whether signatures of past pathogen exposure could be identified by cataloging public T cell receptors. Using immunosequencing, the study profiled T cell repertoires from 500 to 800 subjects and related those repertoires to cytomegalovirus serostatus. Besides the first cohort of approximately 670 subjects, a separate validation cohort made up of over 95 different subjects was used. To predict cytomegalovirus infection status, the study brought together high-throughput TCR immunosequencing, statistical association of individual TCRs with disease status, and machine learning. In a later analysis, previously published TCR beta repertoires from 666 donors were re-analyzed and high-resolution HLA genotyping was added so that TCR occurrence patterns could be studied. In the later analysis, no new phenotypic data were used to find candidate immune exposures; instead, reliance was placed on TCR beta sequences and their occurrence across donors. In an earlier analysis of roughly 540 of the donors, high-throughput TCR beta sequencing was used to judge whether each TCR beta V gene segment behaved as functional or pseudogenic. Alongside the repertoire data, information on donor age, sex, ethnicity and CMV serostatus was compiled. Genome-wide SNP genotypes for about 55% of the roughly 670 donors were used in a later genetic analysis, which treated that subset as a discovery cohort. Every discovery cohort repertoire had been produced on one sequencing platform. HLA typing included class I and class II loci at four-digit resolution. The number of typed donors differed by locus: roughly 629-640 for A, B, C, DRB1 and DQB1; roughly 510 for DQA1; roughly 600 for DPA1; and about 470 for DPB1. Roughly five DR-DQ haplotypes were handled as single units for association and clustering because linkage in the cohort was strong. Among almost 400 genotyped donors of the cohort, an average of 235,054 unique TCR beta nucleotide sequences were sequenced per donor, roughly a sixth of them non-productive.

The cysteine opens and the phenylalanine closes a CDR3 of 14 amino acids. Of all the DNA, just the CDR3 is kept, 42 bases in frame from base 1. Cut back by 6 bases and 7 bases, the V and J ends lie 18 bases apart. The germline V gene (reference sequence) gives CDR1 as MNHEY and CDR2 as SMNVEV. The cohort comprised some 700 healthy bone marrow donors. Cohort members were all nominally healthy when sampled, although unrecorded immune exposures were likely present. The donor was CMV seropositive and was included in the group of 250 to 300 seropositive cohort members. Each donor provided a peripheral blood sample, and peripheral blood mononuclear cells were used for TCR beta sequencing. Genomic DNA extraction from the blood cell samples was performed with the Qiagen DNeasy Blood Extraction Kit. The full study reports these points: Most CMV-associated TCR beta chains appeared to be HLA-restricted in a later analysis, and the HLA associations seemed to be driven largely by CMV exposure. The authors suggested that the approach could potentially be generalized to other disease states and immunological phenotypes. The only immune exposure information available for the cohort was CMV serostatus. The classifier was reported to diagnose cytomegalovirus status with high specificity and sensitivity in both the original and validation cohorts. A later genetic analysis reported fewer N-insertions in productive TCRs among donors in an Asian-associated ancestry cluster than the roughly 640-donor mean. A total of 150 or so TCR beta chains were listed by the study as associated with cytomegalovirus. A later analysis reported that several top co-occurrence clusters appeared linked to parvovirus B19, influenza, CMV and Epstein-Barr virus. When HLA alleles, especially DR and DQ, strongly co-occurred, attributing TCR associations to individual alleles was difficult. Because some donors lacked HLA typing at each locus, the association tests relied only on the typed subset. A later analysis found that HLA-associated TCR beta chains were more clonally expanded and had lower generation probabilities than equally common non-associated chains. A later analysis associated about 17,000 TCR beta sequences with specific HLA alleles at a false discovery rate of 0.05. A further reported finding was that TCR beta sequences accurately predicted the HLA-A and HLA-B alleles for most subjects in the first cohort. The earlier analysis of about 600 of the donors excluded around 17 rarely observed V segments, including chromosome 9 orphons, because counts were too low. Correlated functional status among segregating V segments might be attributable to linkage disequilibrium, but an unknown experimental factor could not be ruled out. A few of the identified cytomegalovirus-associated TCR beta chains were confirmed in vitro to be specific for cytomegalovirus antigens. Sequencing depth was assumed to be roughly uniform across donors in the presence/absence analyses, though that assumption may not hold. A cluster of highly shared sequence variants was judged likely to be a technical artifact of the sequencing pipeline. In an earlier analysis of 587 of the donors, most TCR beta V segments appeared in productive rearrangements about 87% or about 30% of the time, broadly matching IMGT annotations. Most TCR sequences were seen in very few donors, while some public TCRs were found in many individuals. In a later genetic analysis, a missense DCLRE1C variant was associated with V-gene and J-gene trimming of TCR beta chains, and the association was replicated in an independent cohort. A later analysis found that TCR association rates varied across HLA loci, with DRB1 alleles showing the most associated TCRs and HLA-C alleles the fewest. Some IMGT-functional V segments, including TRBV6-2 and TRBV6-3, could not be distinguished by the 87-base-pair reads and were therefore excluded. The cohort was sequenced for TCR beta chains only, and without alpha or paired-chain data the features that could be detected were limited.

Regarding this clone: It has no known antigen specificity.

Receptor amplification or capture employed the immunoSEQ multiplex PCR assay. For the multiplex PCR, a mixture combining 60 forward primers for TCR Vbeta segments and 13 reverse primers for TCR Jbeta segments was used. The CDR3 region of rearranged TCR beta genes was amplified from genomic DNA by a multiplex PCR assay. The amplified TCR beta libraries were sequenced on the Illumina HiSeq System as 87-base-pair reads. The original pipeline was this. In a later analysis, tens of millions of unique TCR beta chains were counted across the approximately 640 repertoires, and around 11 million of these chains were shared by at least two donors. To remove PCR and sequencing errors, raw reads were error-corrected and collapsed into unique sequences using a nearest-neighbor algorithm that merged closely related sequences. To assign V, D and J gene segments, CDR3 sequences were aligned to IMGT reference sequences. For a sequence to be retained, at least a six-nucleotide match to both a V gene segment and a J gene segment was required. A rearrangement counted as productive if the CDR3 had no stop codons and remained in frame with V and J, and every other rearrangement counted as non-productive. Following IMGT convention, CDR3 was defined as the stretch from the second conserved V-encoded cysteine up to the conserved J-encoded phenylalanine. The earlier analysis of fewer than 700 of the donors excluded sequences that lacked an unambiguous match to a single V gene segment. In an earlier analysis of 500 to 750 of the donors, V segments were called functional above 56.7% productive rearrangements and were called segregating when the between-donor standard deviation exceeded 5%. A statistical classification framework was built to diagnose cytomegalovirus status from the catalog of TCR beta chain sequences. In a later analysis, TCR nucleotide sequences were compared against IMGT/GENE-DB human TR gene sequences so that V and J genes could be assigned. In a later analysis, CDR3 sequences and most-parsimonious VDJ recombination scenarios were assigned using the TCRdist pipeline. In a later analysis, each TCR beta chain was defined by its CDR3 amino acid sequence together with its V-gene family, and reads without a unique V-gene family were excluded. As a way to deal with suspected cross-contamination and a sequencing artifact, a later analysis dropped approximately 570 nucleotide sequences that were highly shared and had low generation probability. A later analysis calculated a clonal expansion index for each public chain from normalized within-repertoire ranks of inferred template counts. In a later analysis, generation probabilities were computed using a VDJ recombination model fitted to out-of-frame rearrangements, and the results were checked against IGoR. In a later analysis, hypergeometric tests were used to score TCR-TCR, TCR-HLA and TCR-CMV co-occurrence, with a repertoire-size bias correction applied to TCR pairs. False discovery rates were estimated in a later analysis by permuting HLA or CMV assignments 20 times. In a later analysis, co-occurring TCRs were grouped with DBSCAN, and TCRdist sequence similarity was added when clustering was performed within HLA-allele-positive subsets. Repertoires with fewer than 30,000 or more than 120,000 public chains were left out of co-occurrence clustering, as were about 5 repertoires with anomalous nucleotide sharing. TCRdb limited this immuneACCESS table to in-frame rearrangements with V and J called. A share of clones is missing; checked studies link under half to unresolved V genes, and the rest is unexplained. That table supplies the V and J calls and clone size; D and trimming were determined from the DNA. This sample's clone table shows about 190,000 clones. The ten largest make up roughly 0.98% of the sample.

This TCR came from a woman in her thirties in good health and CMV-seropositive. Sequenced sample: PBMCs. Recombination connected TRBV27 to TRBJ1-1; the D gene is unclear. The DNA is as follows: TGTGCCAGCAGATCCCTCGAGGGCTTGGGTGAAGCTTTCTTT. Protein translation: CASRSLEGLGEAFF.